This T cell receptor (beta chain) is from a study of blood T cell repertoires in COVID-19. Study in general: Some COVID-19 samples were acute and others convalescent; all came from the United States, Italy and Spain.

The germline V and J ends were trimmed by 6 bases and 6 bases, with 14 bases remaining between them. CDR1 MNHEY and CDR2 SVGAGI come from the germline V gene. This CDR3 region has 14 residues. Here immunoSEQ multiplex PCR was the method, and the copy in TCRdb shows in-frame clones only, minus some. The repertoire consists of about 190,000 clones, with 84% occurring once and the leading ten covering roughly 3.2%. The cohort comprised adults aged 18 to 89 years residing in about 25 US areas. Clinical histories supplied by participants themselves formed the basis of cohort assignment. Those designated as exposed participants met a COVID-19 case within 2 weeks before study entry.

V usage is TRBV6-5 and J usage is TRBJ1-4; TRBD1 is a possible D gene (5 bases). The sequence derives from a woman aged 30 to 39 who had been exposed to COVID-19. Sequenced sample: PBMCs or T cells enriched from blood (not recorded which). For the CDR3, the DNA is TGTGCCAGCAGACGAATTGACAGTGATGAAAAACTGTTTTTT. Its protein is CASRRIDSDEKLFF.